This T cell receptor (beta chain) originates from a study of T cells after yellow fever vaccination. Study-level points and caveats: Subsequent booster samples again held most clones from primary vaccination (around 96% CD4, about 90% CD8). The secondary response was weaker but peaked faster, day 5 versus 15. Researchers noted that a small share of clonotypes showed up in both CD4 and CD8 compartments.

Researchers made TCR cDNA using 5'RACE template switching, and this step added a universal primer site and UMIs. TCRdb itself ran the 5' RACE reads through MiXCR, one entry per CDR3 protein. The sample carries more than 300,000 distinct CDR3 sequences, over 8.5% recorded once. This clonotype was seen a handful of times. Its antigen is still unknown. Trimming at V came to 6 bases and at J to 1 base, leaving 7 bases not matched to a gene. The germline gives CDR1 MGHRA, CDR2 YSYEKL. CDR3 size: 15 residues. This receptor was obtained from a man aged 18 to 30 who received the YFV17D yellow fever vaccine. This specimen consisted of CD4+ T cells sorted from PBMCs, obtained 45 days after the yellow fever booster vaccination. The genes are TRBV4-1 and TRBJ2-3; 7 nucleotides line up with TRBD2. The CDR3 DNA reads TGCGCCAGCAGGGGAGCGGGACTCGGCACAGATACGCAGTATTTT. Translation: CASRGAGLGTDTQYF.